Each of the 24 T cell receptor beta chains below was sequenced from the same sample in a study of tumor-infiltrating lymphocytes in primary liver carcinoma. Synthesis of TCR beta cDNA was carried out from about 500 ng total RNA with a constant-region primer. Libraries for TCR beta were built through three nested multiplex PCR rounds, which together made up a slightly modified ARM-PCR procedure. Rounds one and two of PCR, each of 10 cycles, were primed with TRBV1-TRBV30 forward primers and a C-beta reverse primer. TCRdb used MiXCR to reprocess the multiplex PCR reads, holding one entry per CDR3 protein. Among 95,000 to 150,000 distinct CDR3 sequences listed, approximately 68% were seen once. DNA and RNA were both co-extracted from around 20-30 mg of bulk tissue that had not been sorted. Sequencing was carried out using tumor-adjacent normal liver tissue. The receptors shown here come from an older woman with primary liver carcinoma and hepatitis B virus infection.

Comment on this clonotype: The conserved final phenylalanine or tryptophan is absent from the CDR3, which likely points to a read error. The rearrangement links TRBV6-1 to TRBJ2-4; 10 nucleotides match TRBD1. The CDR3 runs 17 residues. The germline V gene has CDR1 MNHNS and CDR2 SASEGT. The CDR3 region has the DNA TGTACCAGCATCGACGGACAGGGGGTGAAGGCCAAAAACATTCAGTACTTA. Protein sequence: CTSIDGQGVKAKNIQYL.

The CDR3 region is CASGTAEDTQYF. The CDR3, as DNA: TGTGCCAGCGGGACTGCGGAGGATACGCAGTATTTT. The chain couples TRBV14 to TRBJ2-3, with a possible D match to TRBD2 (6 bases). V was shortened by 8 bases and J by 6 bases, with 12 bases between the two germline ends. The CDR3 runs to 12 residues. Germline values: CDR1 SGHDN, CDR2 FVKESK.

By its share, this clonotype is medium-sized. V gene TRBV11-3 combines with J gene TRBJ1-2; D perhaps matches TRBD1 (6 bases). The CDR3 loop spans 14 amino acids. Germline loops: CDR1 SGHNT, CDR2 YENEEA. Trimming pared 0 bases from V and 4 bases from J, leaving 9 bases between. This CDR3 is CASSLDAGAYGYTF. CDR3 sequence (DNA): TGTGCCAGCAGCTTAGATGCAGGGGCCTATGGCTACACCTTC. The full variable domain, with the rest looked up from reference TRBV11-3 and TRBJ1-2, is EAGVVQSPRYKIIEKKQPVAFWCNPISGHNTLYWYLQNLGQGPELLIRYENEEAVDDSQLPKDRFSAERLKGVDSTLKIQPAELGDSAVYLCASSLDAGAYGYTFGSGTRLTVV.

At least ten counts were recorded for this clonotype. The chain employs TRBV29-1 and TRBJ2-1, with TRBD1 as a possible D gene (5 bases). Deletions cut 5 bases from V and 4 bases from J, with 6 bases between. The V gene's germline CDR1 is SQVTM and CDR2 ANQGSEA. This CDR3 comprises 11 residues. This chain's CDR3 is CSVNRYNEQFF. CDR3 DNA: TGCAGCGTTAACAGGTACAATGAGCAGTTCTTC.

Note on this clonotype: A read error is possible here, since a much larger clone lies one base away. The rearrangement joins TRBV30 to TRBJ1-3; tentative D call: TRBD1 (6 bases). The CDR3 sequence is 15 residues long. Per germline, CDR1 GTSNPN and CDR2 SVGIG (reference sequence). For the CDR3, the DNA is TGTGCCTGGAGACAGGGATTAAGCTCTGGAAACACCATACATTTT. This codes for CAWRQGLSSGNTIHF.

The V call is TRBV28, the J call TRBJ2-1, with D possibly being TRBD2 (5 bases). With 6 bases removed from V and 0 bases from J, the gap between germline ends came to 12 bases. Germline CDR1 and CDR2: MDHEN and SYDVKM. This CDR3 has 15 residues. The CDR3 DNA reads TGTGCCAGCAGCTCCGGGGATCACTCCTACAATGAGCAGTTCTTC. The encoded protein is CASSSGDHSYNEQFF.

In the case of this clonotype: Mismatch with germline at one junction end may stem from a read error. This chain connects TRBV28 to TRBJ2-3; TRBD2 might be the D (6 bases). The CDR3 is 18 amino acids. The germline CDR1 and CDR2 sequences are MDHEN and SYDVKM. The CDR3 reads CASSQAIRGTPSTDTQYF. The CDR3 DNA reads as TGTGCCAGCAGTCAAGCCATCCGCGGGACGCCTAGCACAGATACGCAATATTTT.

The rearrangement joins TRBV28 to TRBJ2-1; D is uncertain. In germline, CDR1 is MDHEN, CDR2 SYDVKM. V shed 3 bases and J shed 11 bases, with 8 bases lying between them. The CDR3 has 11 amino acids. CDR3 sequence reads: CASSLPHKQFF. The CDR3 nucleotides are TGTGCCAGCAGTTTGCCCCACAAGCAGTTCTTC.

The rearrangement uses TRBV7-9 and TRBJ1-1; 7 nucleotides line up with TRBD1. There are 18 residues in the CDR3. Germline CDR1 reads SEHNR; CDR2 reads FQNEAQ (reference sequence). CDR3 amino acids: CTGSLEVMSYRGNTEAFF. The CDR3 DNA sequence: TGTACCGGCAGCTTAGAAGTGATGAGCTACAGGGGGAACACTGAAGCTTTCTTT.

As to this clonotype: Germline is not matched at one junction end, which may reflect a read error. The chain combines TRBV11-2 with TRBJ1-2; no firm D call. CDR3 length: 13 amino acids. Germline lookup yields CDR1 SGHAT and CDR2 FQNNGV. The CDR3 region is CASSSWTEYGYTF. CDR3 bases: TGTGCCAGCAGTTCCTGGACGGAATATGGCTATACGTTC. Variable domain in full (rest from reference TRBV11-2 and TRBJ1-2): EAGVAQSPRYKIIEKRQSVAFWCNPISGHATLYWYQQILGQGPKLLIQFQNNGVVDDSQLPKDRFSAERLKGVDSTLKIQPAKLEDSAVYLCASSSWTEYGYTFGSGTRLTVV.

Turning to this clonotype: A read error is possible here, since a much larger clone lies one base away. The chain uses TRBV28 and TRBJ2-7, with TRBD1 identical over 11 bases. Germline V gives CDR1 MDHEN, CDR2 SYDVKM. The V gene end was trimmed by 6 bases and the J gene end by 1 base; junction bases not matched to a gene: 5. The CDR3 is made up of 15 amino acids. Here the CDR3 DNA reads TGTGCCAGCAGCCGGACAGGGGGCTTATCCTACGAGCAGTACTTC. Translation: CASSRTGGLSYEQYF.

In regard to this clonotype: An end of the junction differs from the germline gene, which may be a read error. The chain links TRBV11-2 to TRBJ2-3, with 9 positions matching TRBD2. CDR1 is SGHAT, CDR2 FQNNGV, per germline. This CDR3 is built from 17 residues. CDR3 coding DNA: TGTGCCCGCAGCTTAGTTGGACTAGCGACTAGCACATATACGCAGTATTTT. Amino acids: CARSLVGLATSTYTQYF.

This clonotype showed up many times. The rearrangement uses TRBV10-2 and TRBJ1-3; no definite D call. This CDR3 is 14 amino acids long. From germline, CDR1 is WSHSY and CDR2 SAAADI. The germline V and J ends were trimmed by 0 bases and 3 bases, with 6 bases remaining between them. CDR3 nucleotide sequence: TGCGCCAGCAGTGAGTCGAGCAGTGGAAACACCATATATTTT. Amino acids: CASSESSSGNTIYF.

This clonotype turned up a few times. One base away lies a much larger clone, so this may be a sequencing read error. The J gene is TRBJ2-3, the V gene TRBV12-3 or TRBV12-4; 7 positions agree with TRBD2. After removal of 2 bases from V and 2 bases from J, the junction contained 7 bases not matched to a gene. CDR3 length equals 16 residues. CDR3 nucleotide sequence: TGTGCCAGCAGTTTAAGGGCGGCGGGAGTCACAGATACGCAGTATTTT. It yields the protein CASSLRAAGVTDTQYF.

Notes on this clonotype: One junction end does not reproduce the germline sequence, and a read error may be involved. The V and J genes are TRBV6-1 and TRBJ2-7; no firm D call. This CDR3 comprises 15 residues. The germline V gene encodes CDR1 MNHNS and CDR2 SASEGT. The CDR3 protein is CASSEGSVHSYEHYF. CDR3 nucleotide sequence: TGTGCCAGCAGTGAAGGGTCAGTACACTCCTACGAGCACTACTTC.

In the case of this clonotype: Compared with germline, one end of the junction differs, possibly owing to a read error. This chain joins TRBV29-1 and TRBJ2-1; D may be TRBD2 (6 bases). The CDR3 runs 17 residues. Germline values: CDR1 SQVTM, CDR2 ANQGSEA. The CDR3 region is CSVEGVGGETSCNGQFF. Written as DNA, the CDR3 is TGCAGCGTTGAAGGGGTCGGCGGGGAGACCTCCTGCAATGGGCAGTTCTTC.

Comment on this clonotype: Likely a read error: the CDR3 ends without its conserved phenylalanine or tryptophan. V usage is TRBV6-1 and J usage is TRBJ2-5; D not certain. The CDR3 spans 16 residues. CDR1 is MNHNS and CDR2 is SASEGT in the germline V gene. CDR3 amino acids: CASSEAGKEYQESQYI. Written as DNA, the CDR3 is TGTGCCAGCAGTGAAGCGGGCAAGGAGTACCAAGAGAGCCAGTACATC.

As to this clonotype: The junction and the germline gene differ at one end; a read error may be behind it. The rearrangement joins TRBV7-9 to TRBJ1-2; tentatively, D is TRBD1 (5 bases). This CDR3 is built from 13 residues. Germline V gives CDR1 SEHNR, CDR2 FQNEAQ (reference sequence). The CDR3 spells CASSWQGGYGYTF. As DNA, the CDR3 is TGTGCCAGCAGCTGGCAGGGAGGCTATGGCTACACCTTT.

Turning to this clonotype: A much larger clone lies a single base off, so this may be a read error. J is TRBJ2-3 and V is TRBV5-1; D uncertain. Germline CDR1 is SGHRS and CDR2 is YFSETQ. The V end was cut by 6 bases, the J end by 1 base, with 18 bases between. The CDR3 is 16 amino acids. The CDR3 coding sequence is TGCGCCAGCAACCCACCTGGACGGACCCGCACAGATACGCAGTATTTT. Protein: CASNPPGRTRTDTQYF.

As concerns this clonotype: It may be a read error: a sequence one base away is much more abundant. The V call is TRBV5-5, the J call TRBJ1-2; 8 bases map to TRBD1. Germline CDR1 SGHKS, CDR2 YYEKEE (reference sequence). This CDR3 contains 13 residues. In DNA form, the CDR3 reads TGTGCCAGCCACCCAGGGGGCGCGGGTGGCTACATCTTC. The encoded protein is CASHPGGAGGYIF.

To note about this clonotype: One junction end disagrees with the germline gene, perhaps due to a read error. This chain uses TRBV11-3 with TRBJ1-1; D is undetermined. This CDR3 spans 16 amino acids. Germline values: CDR1 SGHNT, CDR2 YENEEA. The CDR3 coding sequence is TGTGCCAGCAGCTTAGTTGGGGAATACTGGAACACTGAAGTTTTCTTT. Its protein is CASSLVGEYWNTEVFF.

This clonotype was seen many times. V is TRBV14 and J is TRBJ2-7; 9 bases are shared with TRBD1. Per germline, CDR1 SGHDN and CDR2 FVKESK. CDR3 length: 14 residues. J was trimmed by 5 bases and V by 3 bases; bases with no gene match: 5. The CDR3 DNA is TGTGCCAGCAGCCACCTAAGACAGGGGGACGAGCAGTACTTC. Its translation is CASSHLRQGDEQYF.

The chain couples TRBV12-3 or TRBV12-4 to TRBJ2-1, with TRBD2 matching 8 bases. V shed 1 base, J shed 9 bases, and the junction held 11 bases outside the gene matches. CDR3 length: 16 amino acids. In nucleotides, the CDR3 is TGTGCCAGCAGTTTAGTGGGGGTAGCGGGACTCATTGAGCAGTTCTTC. Translated: CASSLVGVAGLIEQFF.

Turning to this clonotype: Given a much more abundant clone one base away, this may be a read error. The J gene is TRBJ1-2, the V gene TRBV7-9; D remains ambiguous. V lost 5 bases to trimming and J lost 2 bases, with 12 bases between them. Germline CDR1 and CDR2: SEHNR and FQNEAQ (reference sequence). The CDR3 totals 14 residues. The CDR3 DNA reads TGTGCCAGCAGCGCGGGCCAGGACAACTATGGCTACACCTTC. Protein product: CASSAGQDNYGYTF. Full variable domain (outside the CDR3, taken from reference TRBV7-9 and TRBJ1-2): DTGVSQNPRHKITKRGQNVTFRCDPISEHNRLYWYRQTLGQGPEFLTYFQNEAQLEKSRLLSDRFSAERPKGSFSTLEIQRTEQGDSAMYLCASSAGQDNYGYTFGSGTRLTVV.